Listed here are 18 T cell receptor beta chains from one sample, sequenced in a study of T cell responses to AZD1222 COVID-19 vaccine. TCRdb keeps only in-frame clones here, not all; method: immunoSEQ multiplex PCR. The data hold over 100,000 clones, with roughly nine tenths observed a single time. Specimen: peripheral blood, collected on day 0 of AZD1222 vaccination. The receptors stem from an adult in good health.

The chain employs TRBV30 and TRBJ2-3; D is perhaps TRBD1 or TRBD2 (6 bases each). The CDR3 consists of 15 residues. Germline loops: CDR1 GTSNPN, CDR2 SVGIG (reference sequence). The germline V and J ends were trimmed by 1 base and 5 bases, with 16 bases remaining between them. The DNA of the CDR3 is TGTGCCTGGAGTGGCATGGGGGGCCGACGAGATACGCAGTATTTT. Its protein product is CAWSGMGGRRDTQYF.

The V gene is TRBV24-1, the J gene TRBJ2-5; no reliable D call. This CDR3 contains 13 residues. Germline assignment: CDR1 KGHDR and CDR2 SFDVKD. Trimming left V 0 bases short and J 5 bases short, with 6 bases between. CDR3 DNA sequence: TGTGCCACCAGTGATTTGAATGGGGAGACCCAGTACTTC. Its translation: CATSDLNGETQYF.

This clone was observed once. Here the CDR3 DNA reads TGTGCCAGCAGTTTGGGGGGGGCTTCTGAGACCCAGTACTTC. This codes for CASSLGGASETQYF. The chain uses TRBV27 and TRBJ2-5; maybe TRBD2 (7 bases). CDR1 and CDR2 (germline): MNHEY, SMNVEV (reference sequence). Trimming left V 3 bases short and J 5 bases short, with 13 bases between. The CDR3 totals 14 residues.

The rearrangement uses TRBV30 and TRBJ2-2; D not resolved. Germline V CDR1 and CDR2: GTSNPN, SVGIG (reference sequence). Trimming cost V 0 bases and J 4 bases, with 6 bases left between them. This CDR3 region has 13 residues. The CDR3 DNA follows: TGTGCCTGGAGTGTAATGGCCACCGGGGAGCTGTTTTTT. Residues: CAWSVMATGELFF.

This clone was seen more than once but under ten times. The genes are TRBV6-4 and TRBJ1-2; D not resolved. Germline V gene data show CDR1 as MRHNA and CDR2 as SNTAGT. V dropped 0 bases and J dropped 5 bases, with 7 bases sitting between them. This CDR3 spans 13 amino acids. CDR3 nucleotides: TGTGCCAGCAGTGACTCCGATAGATATGGCTACACCTTC. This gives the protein CASSDSDRYGYTF.

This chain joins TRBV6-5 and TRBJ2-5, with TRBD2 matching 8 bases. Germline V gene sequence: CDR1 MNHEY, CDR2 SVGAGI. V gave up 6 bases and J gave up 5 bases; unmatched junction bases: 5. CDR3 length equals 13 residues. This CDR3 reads CASSRGGAETQYF. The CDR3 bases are TGTGCCAGCAGCCGGGGGGGAGCGGAGACCCAGTACTTC.

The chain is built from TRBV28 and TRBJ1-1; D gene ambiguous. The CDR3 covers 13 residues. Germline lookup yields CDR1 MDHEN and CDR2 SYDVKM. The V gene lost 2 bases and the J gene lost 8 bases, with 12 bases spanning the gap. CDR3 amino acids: CASSLATSSEAFF. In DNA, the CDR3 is TGTGCCAGCAGTTTAGCGACATCTTCCGAAGCTTTCTTT. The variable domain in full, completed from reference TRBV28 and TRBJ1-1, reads DVKVTQSSRYLVKRTGEKVFLECVQDMDHENMFWYRQDPGLGLRLIYFSYDVKMKEKGDIPEGYSVSREKKERFSLILESASTNQTSMYLCASSLATSSEAFFGQGTRLTVV.

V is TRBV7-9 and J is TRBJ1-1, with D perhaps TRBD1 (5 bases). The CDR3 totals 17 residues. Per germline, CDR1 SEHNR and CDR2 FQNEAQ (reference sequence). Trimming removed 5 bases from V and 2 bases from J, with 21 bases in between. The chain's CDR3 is CASSVAKGNTGNTEAFF. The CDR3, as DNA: TGTGCCAGCAGCGTCGCTAAGGGAAACACAGGAAACACTGAAGCTTTCTTT.

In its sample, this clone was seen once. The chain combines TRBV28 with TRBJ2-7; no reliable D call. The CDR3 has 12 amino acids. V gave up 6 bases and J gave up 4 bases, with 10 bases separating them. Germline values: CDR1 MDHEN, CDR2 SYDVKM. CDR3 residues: CASSLAGYEQYF. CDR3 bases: TGTGCCAGCAGCCTCGCCGGATACGAGCAGTACTTC.

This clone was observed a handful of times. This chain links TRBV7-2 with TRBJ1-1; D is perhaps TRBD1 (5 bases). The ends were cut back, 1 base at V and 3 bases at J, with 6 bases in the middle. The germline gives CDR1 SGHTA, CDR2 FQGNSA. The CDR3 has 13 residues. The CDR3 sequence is CASSLVGDTEAFF. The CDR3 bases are TGTGCCAGCAGCTTAGTAGGGGACACTGAAGCTTTCTTT.

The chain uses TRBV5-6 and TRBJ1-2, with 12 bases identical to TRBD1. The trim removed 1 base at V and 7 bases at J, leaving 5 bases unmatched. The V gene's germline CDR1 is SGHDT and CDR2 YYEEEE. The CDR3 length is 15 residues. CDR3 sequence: CASSLRDRGLGGYTF. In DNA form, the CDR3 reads TGTGCCAGCAGCTTGCGGGACAGGGGGCTGGGTGGCTACACCTTC.

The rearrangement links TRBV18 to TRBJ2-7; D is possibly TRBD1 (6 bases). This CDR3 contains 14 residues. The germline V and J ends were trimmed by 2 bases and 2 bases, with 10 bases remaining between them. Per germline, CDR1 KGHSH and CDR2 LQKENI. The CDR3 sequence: CASSPGAGAYEQYF. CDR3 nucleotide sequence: TGTGCCAGCTCACCAGGGGCAGGGGCCTACGAGCAGTACTTC. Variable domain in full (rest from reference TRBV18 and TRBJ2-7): NAGVMQNPRHLVRRRGQEARLRCSPMKGHSHVYWYRQLPEEGLKFMVYLQKENIIDESGMPKERFSAEFPKEGPSILRIQQVVRGDSAAYFCASSPGAGAYEQYFGPGTRLTVT.

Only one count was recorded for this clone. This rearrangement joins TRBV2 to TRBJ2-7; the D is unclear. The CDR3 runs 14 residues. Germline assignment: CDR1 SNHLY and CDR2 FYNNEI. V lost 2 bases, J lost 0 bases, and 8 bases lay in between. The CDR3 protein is CASSETMSSYEQYF. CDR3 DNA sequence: TGTGCCAGCAGTGAAACGATGAGCTCCTACGAGCAGTACTTC.

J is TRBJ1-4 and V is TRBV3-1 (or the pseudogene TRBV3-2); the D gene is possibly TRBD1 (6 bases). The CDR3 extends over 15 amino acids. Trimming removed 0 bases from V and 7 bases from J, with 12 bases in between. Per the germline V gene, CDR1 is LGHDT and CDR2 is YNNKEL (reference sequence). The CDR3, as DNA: TGTGCCAGCAGCCAAGAGACCGGGGGCTCTGAAAAACTGTTTTTT. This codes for CASSQETGGSEKLFF.

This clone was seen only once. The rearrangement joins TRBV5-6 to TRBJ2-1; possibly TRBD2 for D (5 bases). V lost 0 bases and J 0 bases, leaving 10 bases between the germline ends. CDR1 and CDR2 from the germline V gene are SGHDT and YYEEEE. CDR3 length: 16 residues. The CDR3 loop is CASSLGGGSSYNEQFF. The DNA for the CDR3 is TGTGCCAGCAGCTTGGGTGGAGGAAGCTCCTACAATGAGCAGTTCTTC.

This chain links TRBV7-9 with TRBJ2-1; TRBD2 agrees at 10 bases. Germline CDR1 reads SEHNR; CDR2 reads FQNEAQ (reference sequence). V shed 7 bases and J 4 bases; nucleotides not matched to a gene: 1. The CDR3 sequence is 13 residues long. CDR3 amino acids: CASIAGGYNEQFF. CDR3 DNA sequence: TGTGCCAGCATAGCGGGAGGTTACAATGAGCAGTTCTTC.

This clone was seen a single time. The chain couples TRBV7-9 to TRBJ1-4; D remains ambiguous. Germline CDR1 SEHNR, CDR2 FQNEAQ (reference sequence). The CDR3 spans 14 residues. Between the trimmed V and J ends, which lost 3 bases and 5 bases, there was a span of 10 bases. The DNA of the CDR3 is TGTGCCAGCAGCTTGGGAAGCGTCAATGAAAAACTGTTTTTT. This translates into CASSLGSVNEKLFF.

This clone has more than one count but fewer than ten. This chain's CDR3 is CASSQGGTSGSAYEQYF. The CDR3 bases are TGCGCCAGCAGCCAAGGCGGGACTAGCGGGAGCGCCTACGAGCAGTACTTC. The chain employs TRBV4-1 and TRBJ2-7; 14 bases map to TRBD2. J lost 2 bases, V lost 1 base, and 4 bases had no gene match. The CDR3 runs 17 residues. The germline V gene has CDR1 MGHRA and CDR2 YSYEKL.